This T cell receptor beta chain originates from a study of blood T cell repertoires in COVID-19. Study-level information: Samples came from the United States, Italy and Spain, spanning acute and convalescent COVID-19. PBMCs, B-cell-depleted T cells, or T cells provided the cDNA or gDNA that made up the material.

Only in-frame clones appear in the TCRdb table, and some are missing; sequencing was by immunoSEQ multiplex PCR. The sample has 300,000 to 450,000 clones; roughly 90% are singletons. Individuals aged about 18 to 89 years were recruited from roughly 23 US areas. Participant-given clinical history determined each cohort assignment. The CDR3 spans 17 residues. Germline V lookup: CDR1 LGHDT, CDR2 YNNKEL (reference sequence). Trimming shortened V by 1 base and J by 5 bases, and 20 bases separated the two germline ends. The material sequenced was PBMCs or T cells enriched from blood (not recorded which). The clonotype was recovered from a woman in her thirties who had been exposed to COVID-19. The chain carries TRBV3-1 (or the pseudogene TRBV3-2) and TRBJ1-1, with a weak D call TRBD1 (6 bases). As DNA, the CDR3 is TGTGCCAGCAGCCAAGGTTCTAGAGGAACAGGGAAGACTGAAGCTTTCTTT. Amino acid sequence: CASSQGSRGTGKTEAFF.